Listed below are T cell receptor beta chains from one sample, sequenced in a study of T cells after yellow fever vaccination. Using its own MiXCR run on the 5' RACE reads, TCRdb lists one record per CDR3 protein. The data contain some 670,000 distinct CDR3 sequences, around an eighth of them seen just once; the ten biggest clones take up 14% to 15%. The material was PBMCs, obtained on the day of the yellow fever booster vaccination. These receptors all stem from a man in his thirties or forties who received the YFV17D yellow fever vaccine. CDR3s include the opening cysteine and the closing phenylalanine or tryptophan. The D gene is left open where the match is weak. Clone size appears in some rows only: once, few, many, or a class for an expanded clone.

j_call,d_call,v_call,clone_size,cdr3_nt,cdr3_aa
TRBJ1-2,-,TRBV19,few,TGTGCCAGTAGTACCGGACAGTCTAACTATGGCTACACCTTC,CASSTGQSNYGYTF
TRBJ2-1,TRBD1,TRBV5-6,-,TGTGCCAGCAGCTGGGACAGGGGCCATGAGCAGTTCTTC,CASSWDRGHEQFF
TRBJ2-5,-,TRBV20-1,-,TGCAGTGCTAGAGTCGTGGTTGGGGAGACCCAGTACTTC,CSARVVVGETQYF
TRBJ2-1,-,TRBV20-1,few,TGCAGTGCTAGAGGGAGGAGTAGCCATGAGCAGTTCTTC,CSARGRSSHEQFF
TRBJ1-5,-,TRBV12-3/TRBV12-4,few,TGTGCCAGCAGTATAGGGGGGGGTCAGCCCCAGCATTTT,CASSIGGGQPQHF
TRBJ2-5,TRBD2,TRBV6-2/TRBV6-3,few,TGTGCCACGGGCGGACTAGCGGGGATGACCCAGTACTTC,CATGGLAGMTQYF
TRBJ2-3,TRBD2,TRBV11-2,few,TGTGCCAGCAGCCCGTTGGGAGTGGGAGGGCCTTGGGAAGATACGCAGTATTTT,CASSPLGVGGPWEDTQYF
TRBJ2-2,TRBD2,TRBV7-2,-,TGTGCCAGCAGCCAATTAGCGGGAATCGCGGGGGAGCTGTTTTTT,CASSQLAGIAGELFF
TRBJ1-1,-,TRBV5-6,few,TGTGCCAGCAGCTGGGGGGGAGGAGGGCTTAGTGGCACTGAAGCTTTCTTT,CASSWGGGGLSGTEAFF
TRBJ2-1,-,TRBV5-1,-,TGCGCCAGCAGTCCTAGCGAGCAAGCCTACAATGAGCAGTTCTTC,CASSPSEQAYNEQFF
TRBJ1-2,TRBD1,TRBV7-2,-,TGTGCCAGCAGCGCAGGGGGCGCGAATGGCTACACCTTC,CASSAGGANGYTF
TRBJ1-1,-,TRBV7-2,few,TGTGCCAGCAGCTTCTCCACAGGGTTAATATTAAACACTGAAGCTTTCTTT,CASSFSTGLILNTEAFF
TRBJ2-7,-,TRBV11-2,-,TGTGCCAGCAGCTTAGTAGCGACATCACAGAACGAGCAGTACTTC,CASSLVATSQNEQYF
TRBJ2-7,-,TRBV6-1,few,TGTGCCAGCACCCCCGGTCAATCAGGGTACGAGCAGTACTTC,CASTPGQSGYEQYF
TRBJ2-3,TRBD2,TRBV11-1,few,TGTGCCAGCAGCTTCTTTCTAGCGGGAGTTGATACGCAGTATTTT,CASSFFLAGVDTQYF
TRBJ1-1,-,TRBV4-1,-,TGCGCCAGCAGCCATGGGCGGGGGGCAACTGAAGCTTTCTTT,CASSHGRGATEAFF
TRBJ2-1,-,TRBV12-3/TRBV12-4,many,TGTGCCAGCAGTTTCGATAGGTACCCACGCAATGAGCAGTTCTTC,CASSFDRYPRNEQFF
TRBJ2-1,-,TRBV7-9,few,TGTGCCAGCAGCTCTCTAGCGAGCTCCTACAATGAGCAGTTCTTC,CASSSLASSYNEQFF
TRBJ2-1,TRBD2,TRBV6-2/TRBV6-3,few,TGTGCCAGCAGTTACTCGATCGGGACTAGGTCTGGCAATGAGCAGTTCTTC,CASSYSIGTRSGNEQFF
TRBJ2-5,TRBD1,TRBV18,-,TGTGCCAGCTCACCACTAGACAGGGGAATTGAAGAGACCCAGTACTTC,CASSPLDRGIEETQYF
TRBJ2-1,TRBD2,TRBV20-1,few,TGCAGTGCTAGGGGGACTAGCGGGTATTCCTACAATGAGCAGTTCTTC,CSARGTSGYSYNEQFF
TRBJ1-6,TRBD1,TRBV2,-,TGTGCCAGTTCAACAGGGGGACTTTCACCCCTCCACTTT,CASSTGGLSPLHF
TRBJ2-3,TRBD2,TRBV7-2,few,TGTGCCAGCAGCCATGCCGGGACTAGCGGCCCCACAGATACGCAGTATTTT,CASSHAGTSGPTDTQYF
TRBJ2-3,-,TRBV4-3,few,TGCGCCAGCAGCCGGCGAGCAACAGATACGCAGTATTTT,CASSRRATDTQYF
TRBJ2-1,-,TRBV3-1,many,TGTGCCAGCAGCCAAGGCCTGCAGGGGAATGAGCAGTTCTTC,CASSQGLQGNEQFF
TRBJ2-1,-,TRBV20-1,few,TGCAGTGCTAGAGATATAAGCTCCTACAATGAGCAGTTCTTC,CSARDISSYNEQFF
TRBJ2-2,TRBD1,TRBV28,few,TGTGCCAGCAGCACATCGGGACAGGGGTATGGGGAGCTGTTTTTT,CASSTSGQGYGELFF
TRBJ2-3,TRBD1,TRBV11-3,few,TGTGCCAGCAGCACAGGGGGGCAGGGCACAGATACGCAGTATTTT,CASSTGGQGTDTQYF
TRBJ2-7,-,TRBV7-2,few,TGTGCCAGCAGTCCTAACCGGGGGGCCCTGGAGCAGTACTTC,CASSPNRGALEQYF
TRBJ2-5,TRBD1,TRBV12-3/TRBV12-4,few,TGTGCCAGCAAGACCGGGACAGGGAACGAGACCCAGTACTTC,CASKTGTGNETQYF
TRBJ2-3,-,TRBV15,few,TGTGCCACCAGCAGAGATTGGATGGATACGCAGTATTTT,CATSRDWMDTQYF
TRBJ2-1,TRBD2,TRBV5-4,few,TGTGCCGTCGAGACCGGGACTAGCGGTTACAATGAGCAGTTCTTC,CAVETGTSGYNEQFF
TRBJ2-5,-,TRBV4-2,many,TGTGCCAGCAGCCAAGATATGTACGTGGCTAGCAGACAAGAGACCCAGTACTTC,CASSQDMYVASRQETQYF
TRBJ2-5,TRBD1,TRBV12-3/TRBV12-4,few,TGTGCCAGCAGTTTCTCAACAGGGACAGGGATAGAGACCCAGTACTTC,CASSFSTGTGIETQYF
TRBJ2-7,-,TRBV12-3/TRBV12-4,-,TGTGCCAGCAGCCGCTTCGTTGCGGACACCTACGAGCAGTACTTC,CASSRFVADTYEQYF
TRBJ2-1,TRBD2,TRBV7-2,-,TGTGCCAGCAGCTCAGAACCCAGCGGGGCCAATGAGCAGTTCTTC,CASSSEPSGANEQFF
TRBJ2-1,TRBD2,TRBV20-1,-,TGCAGTGCTAGAGATAGGAGGCTAGCGGGAGCACCTGAGCAGTTCTTC,CSARDRRLAGAPEQFF
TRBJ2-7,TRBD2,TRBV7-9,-,TGTGCCAGCAGCTTAGACGGACTAGCGGGATTATACGAGCAGTACTTC,CASSLDGLAGLYEQYF
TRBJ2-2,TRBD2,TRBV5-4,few,TGTGCCAGCAGCTTGGGGGGAGTCGGAGGAAGCGGGAGGAGGATCGGGGAGCTGTTTTTT,CASSLGGVGGSGRRIGELFF
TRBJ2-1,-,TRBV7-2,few,TGTGCCAGCAGCCCCCGGGGCGGCAGAGGGGAGTACAATGAGCAGTTCTTC,CASSPRGGRGEYNEQFF
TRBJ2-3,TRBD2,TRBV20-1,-,TGCAGTGCTAGACGACTAGCCGCATTACGGGATATGCAGTATTTT,CSARRLAALRDMQYF
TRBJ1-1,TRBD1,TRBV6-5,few,TGTGCCAGCAGTTACGGGGACAGGGCCTTCACTGAAGCTTTCTTT,CASSYGDRAFTEAFF
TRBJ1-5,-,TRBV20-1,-,TGCAGTGCTAGAGCAGGGGGCAATCAGCCCCAGCATTTT,CSARAGGNQPQHF
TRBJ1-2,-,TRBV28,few,TGTGCCAGCAGTTTCAAACCCTCAGGAGGAGGCTACACCTTC,CASSFKPSGGGYTF
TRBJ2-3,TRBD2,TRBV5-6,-,TGTGCCAGCAACAACCTCGGGGGGTCCGGAGATACGCAGTATTTT,CASNNLGGSGDTQYF
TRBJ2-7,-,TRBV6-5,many,TGTGCCAGCAGTTACCGGGTCTCCTACGAGCAGTACTTC,CASSYRVSYEQYF
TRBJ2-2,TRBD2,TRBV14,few,TGTGCCAGCAACAAGGGACTACCCACCGGGGAGCTGTTTTTT,CASNKGLPTGELFF
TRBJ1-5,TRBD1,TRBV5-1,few,TGCGCCAGCAGCTCGACGGGACAGACTAGCAATCAGCCCCAGCATTTT,CASSSTGQTSNQPQHF
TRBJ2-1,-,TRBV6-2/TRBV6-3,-,TGTGCCAGCAGCCCTTTGACCAACCACCATCCCTACAATGAGCAGTTCTTC,CASSPLTNHHPYNEQFF
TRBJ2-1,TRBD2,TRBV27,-,TGTGCCAGCAGTTTATTCGGGACTAGCGGGAGATACAATGAGCAGTTCTTC,CASSLFGTSGRYNEQFF
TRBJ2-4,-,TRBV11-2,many,TGTGCCAGCAGCTTAATCTCTTCGTTTAGAGATAACATTCAGTACTTC,CASSLISSFRDNIQYF
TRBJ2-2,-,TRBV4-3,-,TGCGCCAGCAGAAGGGGGGTGAACACCGGGGAGCTGTTTTTT,CASRRGVNTGELFF